These T cell receptor beta chains were read from a single sample in a study of T cell repertoires in cytomegalovirus infection. Each CDR3 protein is one row after TCRdb ran MiXCR on the reads. The sample comprises about 310,000 distinct CDR3 sequences, roughly 15% of which are singletons, and more than 10% rests with the top ten. Sequencing was performed on PBMCs. These receptors all stem from a human donor in good health (CMV status not recorded). Some clones in this sample may be carry-over from other donors' samples. Both conserved end residues are part of each CDR3. The D gene is left open where the match is weak. The size of a clone is reported for some rows only, either as once, few or many, or as a class for expanded clones.

j_call clone_size d_call v_call cdr3_aa cdr3_nt
TRBJ2-4 . . TRBV6-2/TRBV6-3 CASSYRGLAKNIQYF TGTGCCAGCAGTTACAGAGGATTAGCCAAAAACATTCAGTACTTC
TRBJ1-1 . . TRBV5-1 CASSLAGAPDTEAFF TGCGCCAGCAGCTTGGCCGGCGCCCCAGACACTGAAGCTTTCTTT
TRBJ2-7 . TRBD1 TRBV20-1 CSAGKPGQGPTYEQYF TGCAGTGCTGGTAAACCGGGACAGGGACCCACCTACGAGCAGTACTTC
TRBJ1-2 . TRBD1 TRBV7-2 CASSSRTGRGYTF TGTGCCAGCAGCTCAAGGACAGGCCGGGGCTACACCTTC
TRBJ2-1 few TRBD1 TRBV28 CASSPPNRGANEQFF TGTGCCAGCAGTCCCCCTAACAGGGGAGCCAATGAGCAGTTCTTC
TRBJ2-7 few TRBD2 TRBV20-1 CSAFSGGGSKQYF TGCAGTGCCTTTAGCGGGGGGGGGTCTAAGCAGTACTTC
TRBJ2-7 . . TRBV18 CASSPPRSRAPYEQYF TGTGCCAGCTCACCACCTAGGTCCCGGGCTCCCTACGAGCAGTACTTC
TRBJ1-2 many TRBD1 TRBV7-2 CASSFKGADGYTF TGTGCCAGCAGCTTTAAGGGGGCGGATGGCTACACCTTC
TRBJ2-5 many . TRBV28 CASSPPSVETQYF TGTGCCAGCAGTCCCCCCAGCGTAGAGACCCAGTACTTC
TRBJ1-5 . TRBD1 TRBV12-3/TRBV12-4 CASSSPGQGYSNQPQHF TGTGCCAGCAGTTCTCCGGGACAGGGTTATAGCAATCAGCCCCAGCATTTT
TRBJ2-7 many TRBD1 TRBV7-9 CASSPLDRDAYEQYF TGTGCCAGCAGCCCCTTAGACAGGGACGCCTACGAGCAGTACTTC
TRBJ2-1 . . TRBV6-2/TRBV6-3 CASSYRLGDNEQFF TGTGCCAGCAGTTACAGGCTGGGTGACAATGAGCAGTTCTTC
TRBJ1-3 . . TRBV2 CASSQGTAGNTIYF TGTGCCAGCAGCCAGGGTACTGCTGGAAACACCATATATTTT
TRBJ2-1 many . TRBV6-1 CASSETVRRGGTYNEQFF TGTGCCAGCAGTGAAACCGTTCGGCGAGGGGGAACCTACAATGAGCAGTTCTTC
TRBJ2-2 many . TRBV7-2 CASSLVTTGELFF TGTGCCAGCAGCTTAGTTACCACCGGGGAGCTGTTTTTT
TRBJ1-1 many . TRBV7-2 CASSLWPGKGNTEAFF TGTGCCAGCAGCTTATGGCCAGGGAAGGGGAACACTGAAGCTTTCTTT
TRBJ2-1 few . TRBV12-3/TRBV12-4 CATMTPGGGEQFF TGTGCCACCATGACTCCCGGTGGTGGTGAGCAGTTCTTC
TRBJ2-3 . . TRBV5-4 CASSLGLGTANTDTQYF TGTGCCAGCAGCTTGGGGCTAGGCACAGCGAACACAGATACGCAGTATTTT
TRBJ1-2 many . TRBV12-3/TRBV12-4 CASSLAARGRGYTF TGTGCCAGCAGTTTAGCCGCCAGGGGAAGGGGCTACACCTTC
TRBJ2-1 few TRBD1 TRBV7-9 CASSLDQQGATWGNNEQFF TGTGCCAGCAGCTTAGATCAACAGGGGGCGACTTGGGGGAACAATGAGCAGTTCTTC
TRBJ2-4 . TRBD2 TRBV7-9 CASSFSSGLAKNIQYF TGTGCCAGCAGCTTTTCTAGCGGCCTAGCCAAAAACATTCAGTACTTC
TRBJ2-2 few TRBD2 TRBV19 CATATSGGIYTGELFF TGTGCCACCGCGACTAGCGGGGGGATTTACACCGGGGAGCTGTTTTTT